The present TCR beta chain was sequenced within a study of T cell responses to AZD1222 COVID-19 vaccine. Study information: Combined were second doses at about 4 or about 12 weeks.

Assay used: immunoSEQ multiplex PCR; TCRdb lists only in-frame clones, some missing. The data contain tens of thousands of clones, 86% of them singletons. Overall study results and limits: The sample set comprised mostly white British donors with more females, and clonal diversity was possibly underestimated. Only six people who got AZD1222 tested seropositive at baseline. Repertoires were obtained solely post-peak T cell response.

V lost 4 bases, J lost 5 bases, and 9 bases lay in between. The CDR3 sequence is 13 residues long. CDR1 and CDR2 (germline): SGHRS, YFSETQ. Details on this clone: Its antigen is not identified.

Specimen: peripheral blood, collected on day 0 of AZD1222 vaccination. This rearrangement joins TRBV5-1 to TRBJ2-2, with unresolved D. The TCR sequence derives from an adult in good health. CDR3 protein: CASSIAQTGELFF. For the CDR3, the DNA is TGCGCCAGCAGCATTGCCCAGACCGGGGAGCTGTTTTTT.